A selection of T cell receptor beta chains follows, all from one sample in a study of tumor-infiltrating lymphocytes in primary liver carcinoma. TCRdb itself ran the multiplex PCR reads through MiXCR, one entry per CDR3 protein. The sample lists some 110,000 distinct CDR3 sequences; around 80% were seen once. Source material: liver tumor tissue from sampling region 3. All receptors come from a man aged 40-55 years with primary liver carcinoma and hepatitis B virus infection. Each CDR3 is given with its conserved first and last residue. Only part of the rows carry a size: once, few, many, or a class if the clone is expanded.

size: .
J: TRBJ2-7
V: TRBV29-1
length: 16
CDR3: CSTIASGTGTPYEQYF

size: few
J: TRBJ2-1
V: TRBV5-5
length: 15
CDR3: CANSRSGPSYNEQFF

size: many
J: TRBJ2-5
V: TRBV12-3/TRBV12-4
length: 16
CDR3: CASSLSGGRNEETQYF

size: .
J: TRBJ2-7
V: TRBV5-6
length: 14
CDR3: CACSLGAGSYERYF

size: .
J: TRBJ2-6
V: TRBV30
length: 16
CDR3: CAWRRKGRSGTNVLTF

size: .
J: TRBJ1-2
V: TRBV29-1
length: 11
CDR3: CSARTASCYTF

size: .
J: TRBJ1-5
V: TRBV24-1
length: 14
CDR3: CATSDRDTGQLQHF

size: few
J: TRBJ2-1
V: TRBV5-5
length: 17
CDR3: CTSSLHVDRGLGNEQFF

size: .
J: TRBJ2-2
V: TRBV6-2/TRBV6-3
length: 13
CDR3: CANSPSDTGELCF

size: few
J: TRBJ2-3
V: TRBV29-1
length: 14
CDR3: CSAERTGGTDMQYF

size: .
J: TRBJ2-1
V: TRBV4-3
length: 16
CDR3: CHSSQDRSGFHYEQFF

size: .
J: TRBJ2-7
V: TRBV29-1
length: 17
CDR3: CIVAGESTSGNLYEQYF

size: .
J: TRBJ2-7
V: TRBV5-4
length: 14
CDR3: CDSSKDRRLYEQYF

size: once
J: TRBJ2-3
V: TRBV5-1
length: 15
CDR3: CASSLASARSDTQYF

size: .
J: TRBJ2-1
V: TRBV29-1
length: 14
CDR3: CSVCTRGPYNEQFF

size: many
J: TRBJ2-5
V: TRBV5-4
length: 15
CDR3: CASSLIGSLGETQYF

size: .
J: TRBJ2-7
V: TRBV11-2
length: 14
CDR3: CAIIRESSTYEQYF

size: many
J: TRBJ2-1
V: TRBV6-2/TRBV6-3
length: 13
CDR3: CANSYQLGSEQFF

size: few
J: TRBJ2-1
V: TRBV6-2/TRBV6-3
length: 13
CDR3: CVSEGSGRTEQFF

size: .
J: TRBJ1-2
V: TRBV4-3
length: 15
CDR3: CASSQDLGGRSGYTF

size: medium-sized
J: TRBJ1-3
V: TRBV4-3
length: 17
CDR3: CASSQAPGQGAGNTIYF

size: .
J: TRBJ2-5
V: TRBV4-2
length: 16
CDR3: CASSAGRGTVEETQYF

size: .
J: TRBJ2-1
V: TRBV28
length: 18
CDR3: CACSPLVLAGGPYNEQFF

size: .
J: TRBJ2-6
V: TRBV11-2
length: 14
CDR3: CASSLLSGANVLTF

size: .
J: TRBJ2-1
V: TRBV11-3
length: 14
CDR3: CARSLGISNNEQFF

size: few
J: TRBJ2-7
V: TRBV5-5
length: 14
CDR3: CASSLVPHEGEQYF

size: .
J: TRBJ2-1
V: TRBV6-1
length: 16
CDR3: CVSSEEVRVVFDEQFF

size: .
J: TRBJ2-3
V: TRBV28
length: 16
CDR3: CASSYDRVQQQDTYYF

size: once
J: TRBJ2-1
V: TRBV6-1
length: 12
CDR3: CDSMGMWGEQFF

size: many
J: TRBJ2-7
V: TRBV28
length: 11
CDR3: CASSYRTDLYF

size: .
J: TRBJ2-3
V: TRBV6-6
length: 14
CDR3: CANSWGGSTDTQYF

size: .
J: TRBJ2-7
V: TRBV7-2
length: 13
CDR3: CASSLMLRDEQYF

size: .
J: TRBJ1-2
V: TRBV11-2
length: 13
CDR3: CGNSLYGTGFITF

size: .
J: TRBJ2-7
V: TRBV21-1
length: 17
CDR3: CGSSKESGRGGADEQYF

size: .
J: TRBJ2-3
V: TRBV11-2
length: 16
CDR3: CTSSPWTGEDTDTQYF

size: .
J: TRBJ2-1
V: TRBV6-1
length: 13
CDR3: CAGEEGLSIKQFF

size: .
J: TRBJ2-7
V: TRBV29-1
length: 13
CDR3: CSVRQGASGGQYF

size: .
J: TRBJ2-7
V: TRBV7-8
length: 11
CDR3: CASGLSYEQYF

size: .
J: TRBJ2-1
V: TRBV5-6
length: 15
CDR3: CASSLRLEALNEQFF

size: .
J: TRBJ2-7
V: TRBV11-2
length: 14
CDR3: CASSPVRPTCEQYF

size: .
J: TRBJ2-3
V: TRBV5-1
length: 14
CDR3: CASSFNDSPVTQYF

size: once
J: TRBJ2-1
V: TRBV12-3/TRBV12-4
length: 19
CDR3: CVGSLETSGSLPSYNEQFF

size: few
J: TRBJ2-3
V: TRBV5-6
length: 13
CDR3: CASNRDSRDTQYF

size: .
J: TRBJ2-3
V: TRBV7-2
length: 13
CDR3: CASSLNRGDTQYF

size: .
J: TRBJ2-5
V: TRBV5-1
length: 15
CDR3: CASSFGDRSSKTQYF

size: many
J: TRBJ1-1
V: TRBV28
length: 15
CDR3: CASSWSSRTTTEAFF

size: many
J: TRBJ2-3
V: TRBV5-4
length: 18
CDR3: CASTATKLTSGRGSTQYF

size: .
J: TRBJ1-4
V: TRBV6-5
length: 15
CDR3: CASKVGETGVEILFF

size: few
J: TRBJ2-7
V: TRBV10-1
length: 14
CDR3: CASSGEISGYEQYF

size: .
J: TRBJ2-1
V: TRBV29-1
length: 16
CDR3: CSVRATWPHLVYEQFF

size: .
J: TRBJ2-7
V: TRBV20-1
length: 18
CDR3: CSAEAGTAGLATRYQQYF

size: .
J: TRBJ2-7
V: TRBV5-6
length: 15
CDR3: CVSSSEGSNIGMQYF

size: .
J: TRBJ2-7
V: TRBV11-2
length: 20
CDR3: CAGSLREGRTSGLRSYEQYF

size: .
J: TRBJ1-5
V: TRBV6-2/TRBV6-3
length: 15
CDR3: CASSYRDDRNQPQHF

size: .
J: TRBJ2-7
V: TRBV4-3
length: 15
CDR3: CASCQDRGAGDEQCF

size: .
J: TRBJ2-2
V: TRBV6-1
length: 16
CDR3: CASSELPTSLPGELFF